This paragraph covers one TCR beta chain sequence. Its antigen is unknown. These data are taken from a study of breast tumors, draining lymph nodes, adjacent tissues. Samples came from axillary lymph nodes draining the breast cancer. The junction had 10 bases not matched to a gene; V was cut back by 6 bases and J by 1 base. The CDR3 extends over 17 amino acids. Germline CDR1 MNHEY, CDR2 SVGAGI. TCRdb passed the multiplex PCR reads through MiXCR, listing each CDR3 protein once. Found here are about 150,000 distinct CDR3 sequences, around 24% of them singletons; the top ten hold about 2.4%. Whole-study results and caveats: Tumor and nontumor repertoires were significantly more similar in luminal-like than in basal-like breast cancer. The lymph node origin of tumor T cells was framed as consistent with a hypothesis, not demonstrated. Tumor repertoires ranked between lymph nodes and nontumor tissue in diversity, with V and J gene preferences.

The TCR originated in a female donor with breast cancer. Some clones in this sample may be carry-over from other donors' samples. The sequencing sample was made of axillary lymph node tissue. The chain uses TRBV6-5 and TRBJ2-3, with 10 bases aligning to TRBD1. This CDR3 reads CASSRRAGTGGTDTQYF. The CDR3 coding sequence is TGTGCCAGCAGCAGAAGAGCCGGGACAGGGGGCACAGATACGCAGTATTTT.